Listed here are 24 T cell receptor beta chains from one sample, sequenced in a study of blood T cell repertoires in COVID-19. Produced via immunoSEQ multiplex PCR; TCRdb's table is partial and in-frame only. The sample lists 250,000 or so clones, 85% to 95% occurring once. The sequenced sample consisted of PBMCs or T cells enriched from blood (not recorded which). These receptors all stem from a man in his forties who had been exposed to COVID-19.

The chain joins TRBV30 to TRBJ2-2, with D hard to call. Germline V CDR1 and CDR2: GTSNPN, SVGIG (reference sequence). V dropped 0 bases and J dropped 6 bases, with 11 bases sitting between them. The CDR3 has 14 residues. The CDR3 region has the DNA TGTGCCTGGAGTGTTGTGGGCCTCTCCGGGGAGCTGTTTTTT. Protein: CAWSVVGLSGELFF.

This clone was picked up one time. The chain recombines TRBV18 with TRBJ2-4; 7 nucleotides align to TRBD1. Trimming at V came to 2 bases and at J to 8 bases, leaving 15 bases not matched to a gene. This CDR3 comprises 17 residues. Germline V gene sequence: CDR1 KGHSH, CDR2 LQKENI. CDR3 DNA: TGTGCCAGCTCACCAAAAGACAGGGCGGCAGGAAGCGACATTCAGTACTTC. Protein sequence: CASSPKDRAAGSDIQYF.

CDR3 in DNA: TGTGCCAGCAGCCATCACAGGGGGGAATTATATAGCAATCAGCCCCAGCATTTT. Translated, it gives CASSHHRGELYSNQPQHF. The chain employs TRBV7-8 and TRBJ1-5; 8 bases align to TRBD1. The CDR3 sequence is 18 residues long. The V segment lost 5 bases and the J segment 0 bases; nucleotides outside the gene matches: 12. Germline V gene data show CDR1 as SGHVS and CDR2 as FQNEAQ.

The chain links TRBV19 to TRBJ2-2, with a tentative D call TRBD1 (5 bases). The CDR3 contains 14 residues. Germline V gene data show CDR1 as LNHDA and CDR2 as SQIVND (reference sequence). Trimming took 7 bases from V and 0 from J, leaving 9 bases between them. This CDR3 is CASIWGPNTGELFF. CDR3 coding DNA: TGTGCCAGTATATGGGGCCCGAACACCGGGGAGCTGTTTTTT.

The rearrangement uses TRBV2 and TRBJ1-5, with D possibly matching TRBD1 (5 bases). Germline V CDR1 and CDR2: SNHLY, FYNNEI. V lost 2 bases, J lost 0 bases, and 20 bases lay in between. This CDR3 is 19 amino acids long. CDR3 DNA sequence: TGTGCCAGCAGTGAAAATTATATGGGGCAGGAGTATAGCAATCAGCCCCAGCATTTT. The encoded protein is CASSENYMGQEYSNQPQHF.

This chain joins TRBV12-5 and TRBJ2-5; TRBD1 agrees at 12 bases. The CDR3 sequence is 16 residues long. With 6 bases clipped from V and 1 base from J, the junction kept 6 bases outside the gene matches. The germline V gene encodes CDR1 LGHNT and CDR2 FRNRAP. CDR3 coding DNA: TGTGCTAGTGGGGACCGGGACAGGGGGCTCCAAGAGACCCAGTACTTC. Residues: CASGDRDRGLQETQYF.

The rearrangement uses TRBV5-1 and TRBJ1-2, with TRBD1 matching over 12 bases. The germline V gene encodes CDR1 SGHRS and CDR2 YFSETQ. This CDR3 is built from 15 residues. V dropped 0 bases and J dropped 4; count of bases not matched to a gene: 1. Here the CDR3 reads CASSLAGQGAYGYTF. Here the CDR3 DNA reads TGCGCCAGCAGCTTGGCGGGACAGGGGGCCTATGGCTACACCTTC.

This chain uses TRBV14 with TRBJ2-4, with no clear D. This CDR3 has 14 residues. The germline V and J ends were trimmed by 1 base and 0 bases, with 4 bases remaining between them. Germline V gives CDR1 SGHDN, CDR2 FVKESK. The CDR3 loop reads CASSQAGAKNIQYF. CDR3 DNA: TGTGCCAGCAGCCAAGCGGGAGCCAAAAACATTCAGTACTTC.

In nucleotides, the CDR3 is TGTGCCAGCAGCTATCGCGGACTAGCTGGTACGCAGTATTTT. It specifies CASSYRGLAGTQYF. This chain joins TRBV11-1 and TRBJ2-3; 8 nucleotides agree with TRBD2. The V segment lost 4 bases and the J segment 8 bases; nucleotides outside the gene matches: 8. The CDR3 spans 14 residues. The germline V gene has CDR1 SGHAT and CDR2 FQDESV (reference sequence). The whole variable domain, filled in from reference TRBV11-1 and TRBJ2-3, reads EAEVAQSPRYKITEKSQAVAFWCDPISGHATLYWYRQILGQGPELLVQFQDESVVDDSQLPKDRFSAERLKGVDSTLKIQPAELGDSAMYLCASSYRGLAGTQYFGPGTRLTVL.

This clone was observed many times. The chain carries TRBV18 and TRBJ2-1, with 11 bases lining up with TRBD2. There are 23 residues in the CDR3. Germline CDR1 is KGHSH and CDR2 is LQKENI. Losses at the gene ends were 0 bases for V and 5 bases for J; bases not matched to a gene: 24. This CDR3 is CASSPPFVYHPLAGDLGHNEQFF. The CDR3 region has the DNA TGTGCCAGCTCACCACCGTTCGTCTACCACCCACTAGCGGGAGATTTGGGTCACAATGAGCAGTTCTTC.

The chain recombines TRBV6-2 or TRBV6-3 with TRBJ2-5, with D possibly being TRBD2 (6 bases). Trimming stripped 4 bases from V and 0 bases from J, with 21 bases between. The CDR3 is made up of 18 amino acids. Germline V gene lookup returns CDR1 MNHEY and CDR2 SVGEGT. The CDR3 spells CASSSDREFEFYQETQYF. CDR3 coding DNA: TGTGCCAGCAGTTCGGACCGGGAGTTCGAGTTTTACCAAGAGACCCAGTACTTC.

The genes are TRBV3-1 (or the pseudogene TRBV3-2) and TRBJ1-2, with D tentatively TRBD1 (5 bases). From germline, CDR1 is LGHDT and CDR2 YNNKEL (reference sequence). The CDR3 covers 12 residues. V was pared by 1 base and J by 8 bases, with 8 bases between. The CDR3 is CASSQAGDGYTF. Here the CDR3 DNA reads TGTGCCAGCAGCCAAGCGGGGGACGGCTACACCTTC.

The chain carries TRBV24-1 and TRBJ1-1; tentative D call: TRBD1 (5 bases). Germline V gene sequence: CDR1 KGHDR, CDR2 SFDVKD. Trimming pared 3 bases from V and 0 bases from J, leaving 13 bases between. The CDR3 runs to 16 residues. As DNA, the CDR3 is TGTGCCACCAGTGATGGAAGGGGTGGGGTGAACACTGAAGCTTTCTTT. Amino acids: CATSDGRGGVNTEAFF.

This chain joins TRBV30 and TRBJ1-2; weak D call: TRBD1 (6 bases). The germline V gene has CDR1 GTSNPN and CDR2 SVGIG (reference sequence). There are 12 residues in the CDR3. CDR3: CVKSQGSYGYTF. The CDR3 DNA follows: TGTGTCAAGTCACAGGGAAGTTATGGCTACACCTTC.

The V and J genes are TRBV7-7 and TRBJ2-1; D may be TRBD2 (5 bases). Trimming stripped 5 bases from V and 2 bases from J, with 13 bases between. There are 15 residues in the CDR3. Per the germline V gene, CDR1 is SSHAT and CDR2 is FNYEAQ (reference sequence). This CDR3 is CASSPIGKAYNEQFF. In DNA form, the CDR3 reads TGTGCCAGCAGCCCTATCGGGAAGGCCTACAATGAGCAGTTCTTC.

The V call is TRBV14, the J call TRBJ1-1; unclear D gene. V was pared by 2 bases and J by 4 bases, with 8 bases between. The CDR3 is made up of 13 amino acids. From germline, CDR1 is SGHDN and CDR2 FVKESK. The CDR3 region is CASSQQAGTEAFF. The CDR3 bases are TGTGCCAGCAGCCAACAGGCCGGCACTGAAGCTTTCTTT.

The V call is TRBV3-1 (or the pseudogene TRBV3-2), the J call TRBJ2-3, with D maybe TRBD2 (5 bases). The germline V gene has CDR1 LGHDT and CDR2 YNNKEL (reference sequence). The V and J ends lost 0 bases and 5 bases respectively, with 9 bases between them. The CDR3 spans 14 residues. In DNA, the CDR3 is TGTGCCAGCAGCCAAGAAAGAGGGTTAGATACGCAGTATTTT. Its translation is CASSQERGLDTQYF.

The chain couples TRBV5-1 to TRBJ2-1; 11 nucleotides line up with TRBD2. V trimming: 4 bases; J trimming: 8 bases; junction bases outside the gene matches: 11. The germline V gene has CDR1 SGHRS and CDR2 YFSETQ. The CDR3 is made up of 16 amino acids. The CDR3 coding sequence is TGCGCCAGCAGCGAAACAACTAGCGGGAGAGTATATGAGCAGTTCTTC. This codes for CASSETTSGRVYEQFF.

The chain recombines TRBV6-2 or TRBV6-3 with TRBJ2-7; 10 bases fit TRBD2. Germline V gene data show CDR1 as MNHEY and CDR2 as SVGEGT. This CDR3 has 15 residues. The V segment lost 6 bases and the J segment 3 bases; nucleotides outside the gene matches: 8. The CDR3 loop reads CASSLSSGRHYEQYF. The CDR3 region has the DNA TGTGCCAGCAGCCTCTCTAGCGGGAGACACTACGAGCAGTACTTC.

On this clone: Distinct nucleotide sequences in the sample also encode this CDR3. This chain links TRBV30 with TRBJ1-5; D is ambiguous. Germline V lookup: CDR1 GTSNPN, CDR2 SVGIG (reference sequence). The CDR3 is 13 residues long. V lost 0 bases to trimming and J lost 3 bases, with 6 bases between them. CDR3 in DNA: TGTGCCTGGAGTGTACAGTCCAATCAGCCCCAGCATTTT. Its translation is CAWSVQSNQPQHF.

The genes are TRBV7-2 and TRBJ2-1, with TRBD1 identical over 12 bases. V lost 4 bases, J lost 4 bases, and 2 bases stayed unmatched. The CDR3 covers 15 residues. CDR1 is SGHTA and CDR2 is FQGNSA in the germline V gene. This CDR3 is CASSWDRGQYNEQFF. In DNA, the CDR3 is TGTGCCAGCAGCTGGGACAGGGGGCAGTACAATGAGCAGTTCTTC.

This clone was counted only a few times. The V and J genes are TRBV10-3 and TRBJ1-1; TRBD1 agrees at 7 bases. CDR3 length: 15 amino acids. CDR1 is ENHRY, CDR2 SYGVKD, per germline. With V trimmed by 2 bases and J by 3 bases, 6 bases remained unmatched. The CDR3 loop is CAISEAGRGDTEAFF. The CDR3 coding sequence is TGTGCCATCAGTGAGGCGGGCAGGGGGGACACTGAAGCTTTCTTT.

This chain links TRBV4-1 with TRBJ2-1; 9 positions agree with TRBD1. Trimming at V came to 1 base and at J to 8 bases, leaving 6 bases not matched to a gene. CDR1 and CDR2 (germline): MGHRA, YSYEKL. CDR3 size: 15 residues. In DNA form, the CDR3 reads TGCGCCAGCAGCCAAGCGGACAGGGGTGAATATGAGCAGTTCTTC. Amino acids: CASSQADRGEYEQFF.

The chain has TRBV27 and TRBJ2-7; D might be TRBD2 (5 bases). Between the trimmed V and J ends, which lost 3 bases and 3 bases, there was a span of 18 bases. Germline V gives CDR1 MNHEY, CDR2 SMNVEV (reference sequence). The CDR3 extends over 16 amino acids. CDR3 DNA sequence: TGTGCCAGCAGTTTTCATTTCGGGATGGGAAACTACGAGCAGTACTTC. Protein: CASSFHFGMGNYEQYF.